Sequencing of this T cell receptor (beta chain) was carried out in a study of identical twins. This clonotype occurred a few times. TCRdb reprocessed the 5' RACE reads via MiXCR and lists one record per CDR3 protein. The sample holds 450,000 or so distinct CDR3 sequences, approximately 14% seen once. This sample was also put to use in a study of yellow fever vaccine responses in identical twins.

The sample taken for sequencing was CD4+ T cells sorted from blood. The sequence came from a woman aged 18 to 35 in good health.

This CDR3 is CASTRDRGNSPLHF. Here the CDR3 DNA reads TGTGCCAGCACCCGGGACAGGGGTAATTCACCCCTCCACTTT. J is TRBJ1-6 and V is TRBV6-1, with 10 bases lining up with TRBD1. The CDR3 runs 14 residues. CDR1 and CDR2 from the germline V gene are MNHNS and SASEGT. The trim removed 7 bases at V and 6 bases at J, leaving 3 bases unmatched.